The 21 T cell receptor beta chains below all came from one sample that was sequenced in a study of blood T cell repertoires in COVID-19. Clones were read by immunoSEQ multiplex PCR, and TCRdb kept only the in-frame ones, dropping some. The table has about 330,000 clones, more than 70% seen once. The sequenced sample consisted of peripheral blood. These receptors originate from a young man who had recovered from COVID-19.

The chain employs TRBV5-1 and TRBJ2-7; 10 nucleotides agree with TRBD2. Trimming at V came to 0 bases and at J to 6 bases, leaving 9 bases not matched to a gene. CDR3 length: 16 amino acids. Germline V lookup: CDR1 SGHRS, CDR2 YFSETQ. CDR3 sequence: CASSLEPAGGLREQYF. In DNA form, the CDR3 reads TGCGCCAGCAGCTTGGAGCCAGCGGGGGGGCTTCGCGAGCAGTACTTC.

The chain carries TRBV6-5 and TRBJ1-1, with D perhaps matching TRBD1 (6 bases). Germline loops: CDR1 MNHEY, CDR2 SVGAGI. The CDR3 runs 15 residues. V lost 0 bases, J lost 0 bases, and 8 bases lay in between. The CDR3 region is CASSYSRQVNTEAFF. The DNA for the CDR3 is TGTGCCAGCAGTTACTCGAGACAGGTGAACACTGAAGCTTTCTTT.

V gene TRBV6-1 combines with J gene TRBJ2-1, with no clear D. Trimming left V 0 bases short and J 2 bases short, with 8 bases between. The CDR3 extends over 15 amino acids. Germline loops: CDR1 MNHNS, CDR2 SASEGT. CDR3 in DNA: TGTGCCAGCAGTGAAGCGCCAGCGACCTACAATGAGCAGTTCTTC. Amino acid sequence: CASSEAPATYNEQFF.

This rearrangement joins TRBV9 to TRBJ1-2, with TRBD1 matching 8 bases. Trimming took 3 bases from V and 2 from J; bases not matched to a gene: 0. The V gene's germline CDR1 is SGDLS and CDR2 YYNGEE. The CDR3 has 13 amino acids. CDR3 residues: CASSDRGNYGYTF. The CDR3, as DNA: TGTGCCAGCAGCGACAGGGGGAACTATGGCTACACCTTC.

The chain couples TRBV19 to TRBJ2-7; 10 bases are a match to TRBD2. Losses at the gene ends were 3 bases for V and 7 bases for J; bases not matched to a gene: 15. The CDR3 consists of 17 residues. Germline assignment: CDR1 LNHDA and CDR2 SQIVND (reference sequence). The CDR3 region is CASSIRLAGTSVWEQYF. The CDR3 DNA sequence: TGTGCCAGTAGTATCCGTCTGGCCGGGACTAGCGTTTGGGAGCAGTACTTC. Filled out from reference TRBV19 and TRBJ2-7, the complete variable domain reads DGGITQSPKYLFRKEGQNVTLSCEQNLNHDAMYWYRQDPGQGLRLIYYSQIVNDFQKGDIAEGYSVSREKKESFPLTVTSAQKNPTAFYLCASSIRLAGTSVWEQYFGPGTRLTVT.

The J gene is TRBJ2-7, the V gene TRBV6-5; 10 nucleotides match TRBD1. This CDR3 region has 15 residues. Germline CDR1 reads MNHEY; CDR2 reads SVGAGI. With 6 bases clipped from V and 3 bases from J, the junction kept 8 bases outside the gene matches. The CDR3, as DNA: TGTGCCAGCAGGGGTGGACAGGGGGAGGACTACGAGCAGTACTTC. Translating it yields CASRGGQGEDYEQYF.

V gene TRBV3-1 (or the pseudogene TRBV3-2) combines with J gene TRBJ1-1, with D perhaps matching TRBD1 (6 bases). Germline values: CDR1 LGHDT, CDR2 YNNKEL (reference sequence). V was clipped by 4 bases and J by 10 bases, with 22 bases between them. This CDR3 is built from 15 residues. The DNA for the CDR3 is TGTGCCAGCAGCCCGCCGGACAGCCGTCAGTCTGGAGCTTTCTTT. Amino acids: CASSPPDSRQSGAFF.

This clone was observed a handful of times. J is TRBJ2-7 and V is TRBV7-9, with no clear D. The CDR3 is made up of 12 amino acids. Trimming left V 4 bases short and J 2 bases short, with 6 bases between. Germline V gene lookup returns CDR1 SEHNR and CDR2 FQNEAQ (reference sequence). In nucleotides, the CDR3 is TGTGCCAGCAGCTCCATTCCCTACGAGCAGTACTTC. It translates to CASSSIPYEQYF.

The V and J genes are TRBV7-3 and TRBJ2-2, with D unclear. The CDR3 covers 16 residues. Germline V gives CDR1 SGHTA, CDR2 FQGTGA. V lost 2 bases to trimming and J lost 1 base, with 11 bases between them. The CDR3 region has the DNA TGTGCCAGCAGCTTAGGTCAAGCTTTGAACACCGGGGAGCTGTTTTTT. Its protein is CASSLGQALNTGELFF.

As to this clone: This CDR3 is also generated by other DNA sequences in the sample. The chain is built from TRBV5-1 and TRBJ2-5; possible D gene TRBD1, 6 bases. Germline V gives CDR1 SGHRS, CDR2 YFSETQ. The germline V and J ends were trimmed by 7 bases and 5 bases, with 12 bases remaining between them. The CDR3 contains 12 residues. The CDR3 nucleotides read TGCGCCAGCCAGGGGAACGGTGAGACCCAGTACTTC. It yields the protein CASQGNGETQYF. Full variable domain (rest looked up from reference TRBV5-1 and TRBJ2-5): KAGVTQTPRYLIKTRGQQVTLSCSPISGHRSVSWYQQTPGQGLQFLFEYFSETQRNKGNFPGRFSGRQFSNSRSEMNVSTLELGDSALYLCASQGNGETQYFGPGTRLLVL.

J is TRBJ1-3 and V is TRBV12-5; no clear D gene. Germline values: CDR1 LGHNT, CDR2 FRNRAP. V lost 2 bases and J lost 4, with 6 bases in between. The CDR3 has 13 residues. The CDR3 loop reads CASGLIQGNTIYF. In DNA form, the CDR3 reads TGTGCTAGTGGTTTGATACAGGGAAACACCATATATTTT.

This chain joins TRBV7-6 and TRBJ1-6, with D unclear. CDR1 is SGHVS, CDR2 FNYEAQ, per germline. The CDR3 covers 14 residues. V lost 1 base, J lost 9 bases, and 10 bases lay in between. Written as DNA, the CDR3 is TGTGCCAGCAGCTTAGGCCTGGAGAGTTCACCCCTCCACTTT. Translating gives CASSLGLESSPLHF.

The chain is built from TRBV9 and TRBJ1-1, with D hard to call. The V and J ends lost 4 bases and 8 bases respectively, with 15 bases between them. Germline CDR1 and CDR2: SGDLS and YYNGEE. The CDR3 extends over 13 amino acids. The CDR3 coding sequence is TGTGCCAGCAGCCCTCAAGAGGGTACCGAAGCTTTCTTT. This encodes CASSPQEGTEAFF.

This chain connects TRBV28 to TRBJ2-1, with 7 bases matching TRBD1. Germline V gene data show CDR1 as MDHEN and CDR2 as SYDVKM. The CDR3 is 15 amino acids. Trimming took 7 bases from V and 5 from J; bases not matched to a gene: 11. The CDR3 spells CASKTGTVIDNEQFF. DNA of the CDR3: TGTGCCAGCAAAACCGGGACAGTCATCGACAATGAGCAGTTCTTC.

This sequence joins TRBV6-6 and TRBJ2-5; the match to TRBD2 covers 15 bases. V lost 6 bases, J lost 5 bases, and 4 bases stayed unmatched. CDR1 is MNHNY, CDR2 SVGAGI, per germline (reference sequence). There are 15 residues in the CDR3. CDR3 sequence reads: CASRDGLAGGETQYF. The DNA for the CDR3 is TGTGCCAGCAGGGATGGACTAGCGGGGGGGGAGACCCAGTACTTC.

The rearrangement links TRBV3-1 (or the pseudogene TRBV3-2) to TRBJ1-6; D possibly corresponds to TRBD1 (6 bases). Germline V CDR1 and CDR2: LGHDT, YNNKEL (reference sequence). V lost 3 bases and J 7 bases, leaving 7 bases between the germline ends. CDR3 length: 13 residues. CDR3 sequence: CASSQGTNSPLHF. For the CDR3, the DNA is TGTGCCAGCAGCCAGGGGACAAATTCACCCCTCCACTTT.

The chain combines TRBV6-5 with TRBJ2-7; possible D gene TRBD2, 5 bases. Germline loops: CDR1 MNHEY, CDR2 SVGAGI. This CDR3 is 16 amino acids long. V was clipped by 2 bases and J by 6 bases, with 20 bases between them. CDR3 DNA: TGTGCCAGCAGTTACGCGGGCCCCATACTTCGCGGCGAGCAGTACTTC. Encoded protein: CASSYAGPILRGEQYF.

V gene TRBV5-1 combines with J gene TRBJ2-1, with 7 bases that match TRBD2. CDR1 SGHRS and CDR2 YFSETQ come from the germline V gene. This CDR3 is 16 amino acids long. Losses at the gene ends were 4 bases for V and 4 bases for J; bases not matched to a gene: 11. The CDR3 nucleotides read TGCGCCAGCAGCCCCATTCCCAGCGGGGAGTACAATGAGCAGTTCTTC. The encoded protein is CASSPIPSGEYNEQFF.

This CDR3 reads CAIKEEIGDTEAFF. CDR3 nucleotide sequence: TGTGCCATCAAGGAGGAGATTGGGGACACTGAAGCTTTCTTT. J is TRBJ1-1 and V is TRBV10-3; D is unclear. V lost 7 bases to trimming and J lost 3 bases, with 15 bases between them. Germline assignment: CDR1 ENHRY and CDR2 SYGVKD. The CDR3 extends over 14 amino acids.

This chain links TRBV7-2 with TRBJ1-1; D remains ambiguous. CDR1 SGHTA and CDR2 FQGNSA come from the germline V gene. The CDR3 runs 15 residues. The V end lost 5 bases, the J end lost 10 bases, and 23 bases lay between the germline ends. CDR3 bases: TGTGCCAGCAGCCAACCCCGGGCGGGAGAAGTGAGAGCTTTCTTT. This sequence encodes CASSQPRAGEVRAFF. Looking up the rest from reference TRBV7-2 and TRBJ1-1 gives the full variable domain: GAGVSQSPSNKVTEKGKDVELRCDPISGHTALYWYRQSLGQGLEFLIYFQGNSAPDKSGLPSDRFSAERTGGSVSTLTIQRTQQEDSAVYLCASSQPRAGEVRAFFGQGTRLTVV.

The CDR3 here is CASSPGTSGRAGVDTQYF. DNA for the CDR3: TGTGCCAGCAGCCCCGGGACTAGCGGGAGGGCCGGTGTAGATACGCAGTATTTT. The chain is built from TRBV7-9 and TRBJ2-3; TRBD2 agrees at 16 bases. The CDR3 spans 18 residues. V shed 5 bases and J 5 bases; nucleotides not matched to a gene: 10. Germline V gene sequence: CDR1 SEHNR, CDR2 FQNEAQ (reference sequence).